This TCR beta chain was recovered during a study of breast tumors, draining lymph nodes, adjacent tissues. Findings and caveats of the study: Data only fit, rather than demonstrated, lymph node origin of most tumor T cells.

This clonotype was seen at least ten times. Its antigen is not identified. In TCRdb, the multiplex PCR reads were re-called with MiXCR into one record per CDR3 protein. The sample shows about 230,000 distinct CDR3 sequences, approximately 30% of them seen only once. The lymph nodes were axillary draining lymph nodes from breast cancer patients. With V trimmed by 3 bases and J by 6 bases, 8 bases remained unmatched. The CDR3 covers 15 residues. The sample was axillary lymph node tissue. The sequence came from a female donor with breast cancer. Some clones in this sample may be carry-over from other donors' samples. The chain joins TRBV12-3 or TRBV12-4 to TRBJ2-1, with 7 bases aligning to TRBD1. The CDR3: CASSFTGVRGNEQFF. The DNA of the CDR3 is TGTGCCAGCAGTTTCACAGGGGTAAGGGGCAATGAGCAGTTCTTC.